This TCR beta chain emerged from a study of T-cell memory formation after mild COVID-19. Trimming at V came to 4 bases and at J to 4 bases, leaving 3 bases not matched to a gene. This CDR3 is built from 14 residues. Germline V lookup: CDR1 MNHEY, CDR2 SVGEGT. This clonotype was seen only a few times. 5'RACE with constant-segment primers yielded barcoded, UMI-tagged TCR alpha and TCR beta cDNA libraries. TCRdb redid the calling of the 5' RACE reads with MiXCR, one entry per CDR3 protein. The table includes 210,000 or so distinct CDR3 sequences, 8% to 11% detected once. The sample consisted of PBMCs or a T cell subset sorted from them (not recorded which). The TCR comes from a man aged 18 to 29 who had mild COVID-19 (a few samples of this study predate the infection). Cell type and time point are not known. This chain links TRBV6-2 or TRBV6-3 with TRBJ2-2; 7 nucleotides line up with TRBD2. This CDR3 is CASSWTRGTGELFF. CDR3 sequence (DNA): TGTGCCAGCAGTTGGACTAGGGGCACCGGGGAGCTGTTTTTT.